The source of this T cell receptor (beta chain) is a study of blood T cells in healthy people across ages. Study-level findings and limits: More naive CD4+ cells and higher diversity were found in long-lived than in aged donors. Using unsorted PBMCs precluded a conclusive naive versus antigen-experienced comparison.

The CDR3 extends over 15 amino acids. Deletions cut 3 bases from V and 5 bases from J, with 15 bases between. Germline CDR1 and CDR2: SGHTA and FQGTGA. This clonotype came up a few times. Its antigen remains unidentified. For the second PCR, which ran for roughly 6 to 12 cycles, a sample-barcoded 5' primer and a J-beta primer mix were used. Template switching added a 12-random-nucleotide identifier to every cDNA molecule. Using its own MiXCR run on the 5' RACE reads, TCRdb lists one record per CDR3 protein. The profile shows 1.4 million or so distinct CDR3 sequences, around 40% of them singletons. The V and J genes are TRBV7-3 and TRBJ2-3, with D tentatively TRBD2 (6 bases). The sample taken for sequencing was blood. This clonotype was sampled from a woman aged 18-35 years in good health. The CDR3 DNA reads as TGTGCCAGCAGCTTTCGGGGTAGCGGAGGAGATACGCAGTATTTT. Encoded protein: CASSFRGSGGDTQYF.